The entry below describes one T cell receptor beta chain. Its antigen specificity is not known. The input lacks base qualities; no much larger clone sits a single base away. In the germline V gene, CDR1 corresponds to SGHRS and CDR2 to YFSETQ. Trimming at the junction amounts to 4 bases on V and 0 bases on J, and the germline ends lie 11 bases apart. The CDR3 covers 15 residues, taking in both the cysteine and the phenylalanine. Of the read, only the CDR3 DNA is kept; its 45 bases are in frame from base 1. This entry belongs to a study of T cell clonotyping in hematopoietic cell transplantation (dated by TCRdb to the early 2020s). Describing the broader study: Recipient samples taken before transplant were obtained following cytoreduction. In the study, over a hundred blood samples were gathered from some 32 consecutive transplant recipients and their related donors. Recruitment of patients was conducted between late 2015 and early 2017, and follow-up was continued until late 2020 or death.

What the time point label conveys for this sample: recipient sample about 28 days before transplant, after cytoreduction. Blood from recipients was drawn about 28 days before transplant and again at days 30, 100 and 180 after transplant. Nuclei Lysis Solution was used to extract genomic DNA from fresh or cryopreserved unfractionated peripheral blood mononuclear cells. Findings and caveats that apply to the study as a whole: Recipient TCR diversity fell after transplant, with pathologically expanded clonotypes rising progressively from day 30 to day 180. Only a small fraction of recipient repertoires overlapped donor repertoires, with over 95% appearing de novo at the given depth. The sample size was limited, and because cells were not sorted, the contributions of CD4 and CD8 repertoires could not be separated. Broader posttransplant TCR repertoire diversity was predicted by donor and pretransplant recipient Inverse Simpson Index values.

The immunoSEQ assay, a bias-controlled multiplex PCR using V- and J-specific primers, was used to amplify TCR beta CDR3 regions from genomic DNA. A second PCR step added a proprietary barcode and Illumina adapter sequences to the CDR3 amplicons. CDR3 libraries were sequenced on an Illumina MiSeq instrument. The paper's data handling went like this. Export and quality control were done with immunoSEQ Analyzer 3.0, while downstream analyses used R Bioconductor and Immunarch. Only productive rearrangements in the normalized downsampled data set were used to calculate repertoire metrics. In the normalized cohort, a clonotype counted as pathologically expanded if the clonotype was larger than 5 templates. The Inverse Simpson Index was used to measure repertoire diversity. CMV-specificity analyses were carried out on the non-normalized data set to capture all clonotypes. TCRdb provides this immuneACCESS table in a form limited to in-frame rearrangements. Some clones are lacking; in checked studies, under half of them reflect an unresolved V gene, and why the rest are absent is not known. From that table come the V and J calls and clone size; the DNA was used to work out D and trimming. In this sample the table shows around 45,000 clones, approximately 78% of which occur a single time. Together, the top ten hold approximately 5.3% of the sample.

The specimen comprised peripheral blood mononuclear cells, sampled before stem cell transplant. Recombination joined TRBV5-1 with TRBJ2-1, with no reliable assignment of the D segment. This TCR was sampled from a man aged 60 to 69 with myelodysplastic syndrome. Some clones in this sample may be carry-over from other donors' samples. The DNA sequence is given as TGCGCCAGCAGCACGGGCCTAAGCTCCTACAATGAGCAGTTCTTC. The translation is CASSTGLSSYNEQFF.